This is a list of T cell receptor beta chains from one sample in a study of blood T cell repertoires in COVID-19. The assay was immunoSEQ multiplex PCR, and TCRdb's table has in-frame clones only and misses some. This sample has 25,000 to 35,000 clones, with approximately 85% found just once. Sequences were obtained from peripheral blood. The receptor set was obtained from a human donor in a cohort sampled during active COVID-19. CDR3s include the opening cysteine and the closing phenylalanine or tryptophan. The D gene is left open where the match is weak. Where a row states a size, it is once, few, many or the class of an expanded clone; other rows omit it.

d_call j_call v_call clone_size cdr3_nt cdr3_aa
. TRBJ1-5 TRBV5-1 . TGCGCCAGCAGCTTGGTTCCAGACAAAGGCCTTCATAGCAATCAGCCCCAGCATTTT CASSLVPDKGLHSNQPQHF
. TRBJ1-4 TRBV24-1 . TGTGCCACCAGTGGCGGGTTTAATGAAAAACTGTTTTTT CATSGGFNEKLFF
TRBD1 TRBJ1-1 TRBV6-5 . TGTGCCAGCAGCTGGACAGGGTCCACTGAAGCTTTCTTT CASSWTGSTEAFF
. TRBJ1-5 TRBV28 . TGTGCCAGCAGTTTCGATCGACATTTTGGTCAGCCCCAGCATTTT CASSFDRHFGQPQHF
. TRBJ1-5 TRBV18 few TGTGCCAGCTCACCGTCACAAAATAGCAATCAGCCCCAGCATTTT CASSPSQNSNQPQHF
TRBD1 TRBJ2-2 TRBV2 . TGTGCCAGCAACTCCGGGACAGGGTACACCGGGGAGCTGTTTTTT CASNSGTGYTGELFF
TRBD2 TRBJ2-7 TRBV5-1 . TGCGCCAGCAGCCCGACTAGCGGGAGGGACTTCTCCTACGAGCAGTACTTC CASSPTSGRDFSYEQYF
. TRBJ1-4 TRBV2 . TGTGCCAGCAGTGGACAGCTTCAAGGAGTGCTAAGGGAAAAACTGTTTTTT CASSGQLQGVLREKLFF
. TRBJ2-5 TRBV19 . TGTGCCAGTAGTACCGGACAGTTTCAAGAGACCCAGTACTTC CASSTGQFQETQYF
. TRBJ2-6 TRBV19 . TGTGCCAGTACCCAACCAGCTGGGGCCAACGTCCTGACTTTC CASTQPAGANVLTF
. TRBJ1-6 TRBV6-5 . TGTGCCAGCAGTTACGGTTGGCAGGGGAATTCACCCCTCCACTTT CASSYGWQGNSPLHF
TRBD1 TRBJ2-7 TRBV25-1 . TGTGCCAGCAGTGGAGCCGGGACAGGGGGCTTCGGCTTCTACGAGCAGTACTTC CASSGAGTGGFGFYEQYF
. TRBJ2-3 TRBV7-9 . TGTGCCAGCAGCTTAATACTCGGGGGTACAGATACGCAGTATTTT CASSLILGGTDTQYF
. TRBJ1-1 TRBV19 . TGTGCCAGTAGTATAGATAGGGGTGAAGCTTTCTTT CASSIDRGEAFF
. TRBJ2-3 TRBV5-6 . TGTGCCAGCAGCTGGTCAGGGACAGATACGCAGTATTTT CASSWSGTDTQYF
. TRBJ1-2 TRBV6-5 . TGTGCCAGCAGCCACGAGGGTTTCCCAAACTATGGCTACACCTTC CASSHEGFPNYGYTF
TRBD2 TRBJ2-1 TRBV6-5 . TGTGCCAGCAGTCTAGCGGGGAGCTCCTACAATGAGCAGTTCTTC CASSLAGSSYNEQFF
. TRBJ2-3 TRBV9 . TGTGCCAGTAGTCCGGGGAACCCAGATACGCAGTATTTT CASSPGNPDTQYF
TRBD1 TRBJ2-1 TRBV7-9 . TGTGCCGGGTGGAAGAGACAGGGAGAGGGCTCCTACAATGAGCAGTTCTTC CAGWKRQGEGSYNEQFF
TRBD1 TRBJ1-6 TRBV25-1 . TGTGCCAGCAGTGTCGGGACAGGGTGGAATTCACCCCTCCACTTT CASSVGTGWNSPLHF
TRBD1 TRBJ2-1 TRBV29-1 . TGCAGCTCCCCGGCAGGGGGCGACGGGGGTGAGCAGTTCTTC CSSPAGGDGGEQFF
. TRBJ1-1 TRBV2 . TGTGCCAGCAGTGGGACAGCTAACACTGAAGCTTTCTTT CASSGTANTEAFF
TRBD1 TRBJ2-7 TRBV6-5 . TGTGCCAGCAGCCCCGGGACAGGGGTCGAGCAGTACTTC CASSPGTGVEQYF
. TRBJ2-2 TRBV10-1 . TGCGCCAGCTCCACGGGGGCCGGGGAGCTGTTTTTT CASSTGAGELFF
TRBD1 TRBJ2-7 TRBV6-5 . TGTGCCAGCAGTTACTCGACAGGGCCCCAGTACGAGCAGTACTTC CASSYSTGPQYEQYF
. TRBJ1-4 TRBV6-5 . TGTGCCAGCAGTTACGCCGACACCCCTAATGAAAAACTGTTTTTT CASSYADTPNEKLFF
TRBD1 TRBJ2-7 TRBV27 . TGTGCCAGCAGTACCCGGACAGGGGGTGACGAGCAGTACTTC CASSTRTGGDEQYF
. TRBJ2-1 TRBV12-3/TRBV12-4 . TGTGCCAGCACCATACAGGGTTACAATGAGCAGTTCTTC CASTIQGYNEQFF
TRBD1 TRBJ2-4 TRBV28 . TGTGCCAGCAGCCGGGGACAGGGTCTATCGAACATTCAGTACTTC CASSRGQGLSNIQYF
. TRBJ2-5 TRBV9 . TGTGCCAGCAGCCTGGCGGGGGAGACCCAGTACTTC CASSLAGETQYF
. TRBJ2-7 TRBV6-2/TRBV6-3 . TGTGCCAGCAGTTACGAGGCCACCAACGAGCAGTACTTC CASSYEATNEQYF
. TRBJ2-1 TRBV10-1 . TGCGCCAGCAGTGAAGGCGGGCTTGGCAATGAGCAGTTCTTC CASSEGGLGNEQFF
TRBD2 TRBJ2-1 TRBV7-2 . TGTGCCAGCAGCTTAGGACTAGCGCCCTTCTACAATGAGCAGTTCTTC CASSLGLAPFYNEQFF
TRBD1 TRBJ1-2 TRBV28 . TGTGCCAGCACCCCCGTGGGGACAGGGGCGCTAGCTAACTATGGCTACACCTTC CASTPVGTGALANYGYTF
TRBD1 TRBJ1-1 TRBV5-4 once TGTGCCAGCAGCGAGGGACAGGGTGACACTGAAGCTTTCTTT CASSEGQGDTEAFF
. TRBJ2-1 TRBV2 . TGTGCCAGCAGTGGACTAACGAATGAGCAGTTCTTC CASSGLTNEQFF
TRBD1 TRBJ2-7 TRBV3-1/TRBV3-2 . TGTGCCAGCAGCCAGAACAGGGGATCCTACGAGCAGTACTTC CASSQNRGSYEQYF
TRBD2 TRBJ2-3 TRBV30 . TGTGCCTGGAGTCCTCGGACTAGCGGGTTCACAGATACGCAGTATTTT CAWSPRTSGFTDTQYF
. TRBJ2-7 TRBV18 . TGTGCCAGCTCACCAGGGCAGAACTACGAGCAGTACTTC CASSPGQNYEQYF
. TRBJ1-1 TRBV6-4 . TGTGCCAGCAGGTTAACGGGGAACACTGAAGCTTTCTTT CASRLTGNTEAFF
. TRBJ1-2 TRBV21-1 . TGTGCCAGCAGCAAAGCCAGGGAAGTGTTCGACTATGGCTACACCTTC CASSKAREVFDYGYTF
TRBD2 TRBJ2-1 TRBV9 . TGTGCCAGCAGCGTAGCTAGCGGGGGTTGGGATGAGCAGTTCTTC CASSVASGGWDEQFF
. TRBJ2-7 TRBV13 once TGTGCCAGCAGCGAGGCTTCCACCTACGAGCAGTACTTC CASSEASTYEQYF
TRBD1 TRBJ1-2 TRBV28 . TGTGCCAGCACCAGGGACAGCACTAACTATGGCTACACCTTC CASTRDSTNYGYTF
TRBD1 TRBJ2-5 TRBV27 once TGTGCCAGCAGTCAAGGGGACAGCCCTCAAGAGACCCAGTACTTC CASSQGDSPQETQYF
. TRBJ1-1 TRBV30 once TGTGCCTGGGGGTATCGTGACACTGAAGCTTTCTTT CAWGYRDTEAFF
TRBD1 TRBJ2-1 TRBV28 . TGTGCCAGCAGTTTTAGGGGGCCTCAGGACTCCTACAATGAGCAGTTCTTC CASSFRGPQDSYNEQFF
. TRBJ1-6 TRBV28 . TGTGCCAGCAGTTTTGCAGGCTCCTATAATTCACCCCTCCACTTT CASSFAGSYNSPLHF
. TRBJ2-1 TRBV28 . TGTGCCAGCAGTTTAGCCAGCGGGTACAATGAGCAGTTCTTC CASSLASGYNEQFF
TRBD1 TRBJ1-1 TRBV7-6 . TGTGCCAGCAGCGCCAGGACAGGGCCGAACACTGAAGCTTTCTTT CASSARTGPNTEAFF
TRBD1 TRBJ2-1 TRBV19 . TGTGCCAGTAGTATGACAGGGGGCTCCTACAATGAGCAGTTCTTC CASSMTGGSYNEQFF
. TRBJ2-7 TRBV6-5 . TGTGCCAGCAGCCAGGACAGCCTCTACGAGCAGTACTTC CASSQDSLYEQYF